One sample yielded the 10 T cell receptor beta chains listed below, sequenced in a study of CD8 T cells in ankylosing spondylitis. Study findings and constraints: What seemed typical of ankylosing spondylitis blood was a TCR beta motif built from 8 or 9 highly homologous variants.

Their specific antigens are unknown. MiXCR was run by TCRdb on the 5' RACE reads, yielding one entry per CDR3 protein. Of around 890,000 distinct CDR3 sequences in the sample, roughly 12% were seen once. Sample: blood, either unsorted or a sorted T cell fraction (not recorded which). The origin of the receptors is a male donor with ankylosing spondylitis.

CDR3: CASSVDPGLNTEAFF. The CDR3, as DNA: TGTGCCAGCAGCGTAGATCCGGGCCTGAACACTGAAGCTTTCTTT. This sequence joins TRBV9 and TRBJ1-1; D unresolved. The CDR3 runs 15 residues. Germline assignment: CDR1 SGDLS and CDR2 YYNGEE. V lost 0 bases, J lost 0 bases, and 9 bases lay in between.

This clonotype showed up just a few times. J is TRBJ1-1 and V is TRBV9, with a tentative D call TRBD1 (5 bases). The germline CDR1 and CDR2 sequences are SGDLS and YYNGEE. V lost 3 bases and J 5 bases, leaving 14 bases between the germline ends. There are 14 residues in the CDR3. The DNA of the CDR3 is TGTGCCAGCAGCGCCCGGGGCCGGGAGACTGAAGCTTTCTTT. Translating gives CASSARGRETEAFF.

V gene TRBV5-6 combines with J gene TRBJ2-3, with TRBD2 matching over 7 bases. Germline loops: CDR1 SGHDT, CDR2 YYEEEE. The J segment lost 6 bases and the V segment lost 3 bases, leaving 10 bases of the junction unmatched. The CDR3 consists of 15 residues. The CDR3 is CASSYPLWDYDTQYF. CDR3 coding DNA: TGTGCCAGCAGCTACCCCCTCTGGGACTACGATACGCAGTATTTT.

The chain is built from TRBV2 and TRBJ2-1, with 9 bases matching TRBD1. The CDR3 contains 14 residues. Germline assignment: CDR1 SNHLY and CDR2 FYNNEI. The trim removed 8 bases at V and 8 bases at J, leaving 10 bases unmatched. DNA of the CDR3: TGTGCCAGCGGGGCCGGGACAGGGTATTATGAGCAGTTCTTC. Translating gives CASGAGTGYYEQFF. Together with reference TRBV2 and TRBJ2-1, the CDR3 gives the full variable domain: EPEVTQTPSHQVTQMGQEVILRCVPISNHLYFYWYRQILGQKVEFLVSFYNNEISEKSEIFDDQFSVERPDGSNFTLKIRSTKLEDSAMYFCASGAGTGYYEQFFGPGTRLTVL.

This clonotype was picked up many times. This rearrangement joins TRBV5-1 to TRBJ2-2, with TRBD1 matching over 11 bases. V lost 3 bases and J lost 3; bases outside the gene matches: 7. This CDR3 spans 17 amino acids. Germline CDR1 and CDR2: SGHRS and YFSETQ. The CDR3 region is CASSSRPGQGDTGELFF. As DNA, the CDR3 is TGCGCCAGCAGCTCAAGACCGGGACAGGGGGACACCGGGGAGCTGTTTTTT. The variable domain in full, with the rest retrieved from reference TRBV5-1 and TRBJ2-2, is KAGVTQTPRYLIKTRGQQVTLSCSPISGHRSVSWYQQTPGQGLQFLFEYFSETQRNKGNFPGRFSGRQFSNSRSEMNVSTLELGDSALYLCASSSRPGQGDTGELFFGEGSRLTVL.

The CDR3 DNA follows: TGTGCCAGCAGCGCCGCCCTCGGACAGGGTCTCGAGACCCAGTACTTC. Amino acid sequence: CASSAALGQGLETQYF. The genes are TRBV13 and TRBJ2-5; 8 nucleotides align to TRBD1. The length of the CDR3 is 16 residues. The V and J ends lost 5 bases and 5 bases, in that order; junction bases with no gene match: 13. The germline V gene encodes CDR1 PRHDT and CDR2 FYEKMQ (reference sequence). Drawing the rest from reference TRBV13 and TRBJ2-5, the complete variable domain is AAGVIQSPRHLIKEKRETATLKCYPIPRHDTVYWYQQGPGQDPQFLISFYEKMQSDKGSIPDRFSAQQFSDYHSELNMSSLELGDSALYFCASSAALGQGLETQYFGPGTRLLVL.

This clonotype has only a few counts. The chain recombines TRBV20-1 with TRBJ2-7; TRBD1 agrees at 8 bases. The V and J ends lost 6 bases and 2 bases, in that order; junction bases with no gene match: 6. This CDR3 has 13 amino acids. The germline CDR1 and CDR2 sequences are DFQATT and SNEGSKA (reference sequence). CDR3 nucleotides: TGCAGTGCGACCGGGACAGGACCCTACGAGCAGTACTTC. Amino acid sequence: CSATGTGPYEQYF.

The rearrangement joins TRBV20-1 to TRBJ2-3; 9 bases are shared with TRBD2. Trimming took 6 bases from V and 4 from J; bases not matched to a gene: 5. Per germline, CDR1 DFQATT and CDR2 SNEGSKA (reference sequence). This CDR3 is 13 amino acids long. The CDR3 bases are TGCAGTGCGTCCCTAGCGGGACCAGATACGCAGTATTTT. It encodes CSASLAGPDTQYF.

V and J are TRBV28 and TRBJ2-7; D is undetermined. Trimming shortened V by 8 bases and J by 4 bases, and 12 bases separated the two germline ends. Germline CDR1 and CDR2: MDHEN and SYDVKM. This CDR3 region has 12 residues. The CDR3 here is CASGPGRYEQYF. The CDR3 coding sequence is TGTGCCAGCGGTCCGGGTAGGTACGAGCAGTACTTC.

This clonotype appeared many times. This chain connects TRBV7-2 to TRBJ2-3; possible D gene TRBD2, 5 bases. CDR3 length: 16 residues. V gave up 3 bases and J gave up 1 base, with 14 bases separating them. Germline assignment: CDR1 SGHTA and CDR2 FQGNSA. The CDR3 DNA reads TGTGCCAGCAGCTTCCTGAGCGGAATGCGCACAGATACGCAGTATTTT. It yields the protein CASSFLSGMRTDTQYF.